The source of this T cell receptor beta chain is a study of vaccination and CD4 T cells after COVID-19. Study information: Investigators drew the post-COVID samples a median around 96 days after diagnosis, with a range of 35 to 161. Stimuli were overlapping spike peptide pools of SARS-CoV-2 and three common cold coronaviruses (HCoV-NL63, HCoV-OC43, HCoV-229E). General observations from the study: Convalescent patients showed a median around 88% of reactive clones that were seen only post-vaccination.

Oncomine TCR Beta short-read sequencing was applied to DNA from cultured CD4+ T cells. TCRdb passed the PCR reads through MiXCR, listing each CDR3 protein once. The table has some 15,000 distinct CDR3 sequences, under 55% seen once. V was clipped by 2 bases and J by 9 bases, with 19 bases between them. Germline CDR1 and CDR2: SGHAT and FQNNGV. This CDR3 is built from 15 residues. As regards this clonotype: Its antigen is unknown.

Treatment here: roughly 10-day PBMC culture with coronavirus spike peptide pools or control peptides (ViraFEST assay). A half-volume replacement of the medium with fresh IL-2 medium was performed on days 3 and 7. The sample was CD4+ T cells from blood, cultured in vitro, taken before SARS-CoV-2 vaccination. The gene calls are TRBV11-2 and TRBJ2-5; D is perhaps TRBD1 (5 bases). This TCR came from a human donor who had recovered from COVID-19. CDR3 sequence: CASSLLGHGVSAQYF. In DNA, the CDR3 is TGTGCCAGCAGCTTATTAGGACATGGGGTTTCGGCCCAGTACTTC.